The source of this TCR beta chain is a study of blood T cell repertoires in COVID-19. On the study more broadly: Both acute and convalescent COVID-19 samples were obtained from the United States, Italy and Spain. PBMCs, B-cell-depleted T cells, or T cells provided the cDNA or gDNA that made up the material.

Only in-frame clones appear in the TCRdb table, and some are missing; sequencing was by immunoSEQ multiplex PCR. The sample has approximately 260,000 clones, around 82% seen once. Trimming cost V 5 bases and J 4 bases; bases outside gene matches: 6. CDR3 size: 16 residues. The germline V gene has CDR1 SGHTA and CDR2 FQGTGA. This receptor was obtained from a human donor in a cohort sampled during active COVID-19. Material: peripheral blood. This chain links TRBV7-3 with TRBJ2-1; 12 bases align to TRBD2. In nucleotides, the CDR3 is TGTGCCAGCAGCCCCCGTGGGACTAGCGGGTACAATGAGCAGTTCTTC. This codes for CASSPRGTSGYNEQFF.